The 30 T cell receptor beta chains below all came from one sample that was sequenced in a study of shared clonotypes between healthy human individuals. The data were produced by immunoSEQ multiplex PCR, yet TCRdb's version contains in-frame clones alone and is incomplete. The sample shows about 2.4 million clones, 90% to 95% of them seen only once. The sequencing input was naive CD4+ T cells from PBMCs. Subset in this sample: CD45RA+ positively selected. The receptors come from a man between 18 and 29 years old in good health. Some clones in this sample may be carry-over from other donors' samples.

The CDR3 sequence: CASSYGGGEETQYF. The CDR3 DNA sequence: TGTGCCAGCAGTTATGGAGGGGGCGAAGAGACCCAGTACTTC. The chain couples TRBV6-5 to TRBJ2-5, with D possibly matching TRBD1 (7 bases). CDR1 is MNHEY and CDR2 is SVGAGI in the germline V gene. Trimming cost V 3 bases and J 3 bases, with 11 bases left between them. The CDR3 has 14 residues.

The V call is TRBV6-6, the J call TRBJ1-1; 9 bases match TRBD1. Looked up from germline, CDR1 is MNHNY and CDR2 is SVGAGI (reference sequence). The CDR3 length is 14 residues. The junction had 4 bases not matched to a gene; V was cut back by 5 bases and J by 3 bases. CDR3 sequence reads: CASSHRQGDTEAFF. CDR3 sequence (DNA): TGTGCCAGCAGTCACAGACAGGGGGACACTGAAGCTTTCTTT.

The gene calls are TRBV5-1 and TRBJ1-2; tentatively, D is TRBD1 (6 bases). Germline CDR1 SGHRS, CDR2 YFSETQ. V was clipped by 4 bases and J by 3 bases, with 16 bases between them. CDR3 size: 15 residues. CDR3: CASSRTEGGDYGYTF. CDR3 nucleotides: TGCGCCAGCAGCAGGACGGAAGGGGGTGACTATGGCTACACCTTC.

CDR3 sequence: CASRIRRDPAYEQYF. CDR3 DNA: TGTGCCAGCAGGATCCGCCGGGACCCCGCGTACGAGCAGTACTTC. This chain uses TRBV27 with TRBJ2-7; either TRBD1 or TRBD2 may fit D (5 bases each). Trimming removed 6 bases at V and 4 bases at J, with 19 bases between. The CDR3 is 15 amino acids. Germline lookup yields CDR1 MNHEY and CDR2 SMNVEV (reference sequence).

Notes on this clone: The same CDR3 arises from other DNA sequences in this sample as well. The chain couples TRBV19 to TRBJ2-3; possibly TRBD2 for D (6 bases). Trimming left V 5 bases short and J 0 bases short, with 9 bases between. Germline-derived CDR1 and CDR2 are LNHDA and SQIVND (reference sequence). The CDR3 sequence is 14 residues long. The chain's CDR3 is CASSASGSTDTQYF. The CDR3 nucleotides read TGTGCCAGTAGTGCGAGCGGGAGCACAGATACGCAGTATTTT.

The CDR3 spells CASSQDPLAGGYEQYF. The CDR3 DNA reads as TGTGCCAGCAGCCAAGATCCTCTAGCGGGAGGTTACGAGCAGTACTTC. The chain combines TRBV14 with TRBJ2-7; 11 positions agree with TRBD2. Germline lookup yields CDR1 SGHDN and CDR2 FVKESK. This CDR3 has 16 amino acids. Unmatched junction bases numbered 5, after V lost 0 bases and J lost 4 bases.

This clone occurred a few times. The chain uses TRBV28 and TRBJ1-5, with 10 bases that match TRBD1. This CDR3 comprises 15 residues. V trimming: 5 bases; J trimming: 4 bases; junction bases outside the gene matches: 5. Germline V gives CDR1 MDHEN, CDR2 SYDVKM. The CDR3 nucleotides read TGTGCCAGCAGTCCGCCGGGACAGGGGAATCAGCCCCAGCATTTT. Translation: CASSPPGQGNQPQHF.

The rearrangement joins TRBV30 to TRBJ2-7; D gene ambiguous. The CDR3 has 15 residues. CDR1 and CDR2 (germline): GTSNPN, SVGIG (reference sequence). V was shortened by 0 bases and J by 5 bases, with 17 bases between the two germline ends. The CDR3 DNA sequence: TGTGCCTGGAGTGTGGGTAGTGCCTCTGGGGACGAGCAGTACTTC. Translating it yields CAWSVGSASGDEQYF.

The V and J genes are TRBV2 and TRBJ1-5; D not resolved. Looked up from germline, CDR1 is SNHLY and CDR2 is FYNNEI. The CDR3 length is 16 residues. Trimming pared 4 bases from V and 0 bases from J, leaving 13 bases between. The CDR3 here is CASSANFINSNQPQHF. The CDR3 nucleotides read TGTGCCAGCAGTGCTAATTTCATTAATAGCAATCAGCCCCAGCATTTT.

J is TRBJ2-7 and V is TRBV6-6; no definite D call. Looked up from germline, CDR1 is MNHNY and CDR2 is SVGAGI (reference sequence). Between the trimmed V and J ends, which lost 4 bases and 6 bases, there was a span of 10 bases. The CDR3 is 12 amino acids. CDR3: CASSLTPLEQYF. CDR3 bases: TGTGCCAGCAGTTTGACACCTCTCGAGCAGTACTTC.

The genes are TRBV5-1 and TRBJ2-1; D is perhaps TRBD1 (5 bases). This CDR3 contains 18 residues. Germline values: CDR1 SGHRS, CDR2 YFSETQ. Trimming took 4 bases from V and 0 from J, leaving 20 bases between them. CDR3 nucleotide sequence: TGCGCCAGCAGCGCCCACTTCCAGGGAACCAGCTCCTACAATGAGCAGTTCTTC. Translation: CASSAHFQGTSSYNEQFF.

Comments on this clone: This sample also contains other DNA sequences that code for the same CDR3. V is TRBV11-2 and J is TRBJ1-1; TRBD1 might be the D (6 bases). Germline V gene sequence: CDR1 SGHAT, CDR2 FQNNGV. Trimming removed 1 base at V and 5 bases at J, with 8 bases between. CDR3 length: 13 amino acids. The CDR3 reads CASSLVTGTEAFF. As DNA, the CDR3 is TGTGCCAGCAGCTTAGTAACAGGGACTGAAGCTTTCTTT.

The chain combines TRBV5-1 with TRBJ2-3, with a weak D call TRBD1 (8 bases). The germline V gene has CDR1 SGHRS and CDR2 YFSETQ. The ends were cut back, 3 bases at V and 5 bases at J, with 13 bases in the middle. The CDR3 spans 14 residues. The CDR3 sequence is CASSSTGEGDTQYF. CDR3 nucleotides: TGCGCCAGCAGCTCGACAGGGGAGGGAGATACGCAGTATTTT.

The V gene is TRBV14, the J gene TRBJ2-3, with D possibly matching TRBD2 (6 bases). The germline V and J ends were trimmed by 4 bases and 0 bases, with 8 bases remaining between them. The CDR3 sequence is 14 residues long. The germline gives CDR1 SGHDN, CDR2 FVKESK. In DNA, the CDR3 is TGTGCCAGCAGCCCCGGGGGTAGCACAGATACGCAGTATTTT. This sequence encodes CASSPGGSTDTQYF.

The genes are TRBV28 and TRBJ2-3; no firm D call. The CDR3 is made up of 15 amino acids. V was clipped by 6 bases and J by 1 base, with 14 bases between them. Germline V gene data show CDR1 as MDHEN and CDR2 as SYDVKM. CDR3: CASSLGSLGTDTQYF. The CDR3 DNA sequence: TGTGCCAGCAGCTTGGGTTCTCTTGGCACAGATACGCAGTATTTT.

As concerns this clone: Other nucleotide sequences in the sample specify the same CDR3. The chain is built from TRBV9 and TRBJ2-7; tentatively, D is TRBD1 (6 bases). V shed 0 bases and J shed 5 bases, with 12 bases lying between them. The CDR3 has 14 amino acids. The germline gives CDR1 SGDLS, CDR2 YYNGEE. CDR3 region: CASSVGGPGDEQYF. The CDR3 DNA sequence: TGTGCCAGCAGCGTAGGAGGGCCAGGGGACGAGCAGTACTTC.

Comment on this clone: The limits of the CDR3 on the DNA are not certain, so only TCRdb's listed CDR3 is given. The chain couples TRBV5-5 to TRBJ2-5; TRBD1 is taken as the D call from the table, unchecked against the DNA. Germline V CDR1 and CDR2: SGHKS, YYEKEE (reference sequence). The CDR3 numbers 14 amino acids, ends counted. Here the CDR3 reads CASSLVGQGSSGYF.

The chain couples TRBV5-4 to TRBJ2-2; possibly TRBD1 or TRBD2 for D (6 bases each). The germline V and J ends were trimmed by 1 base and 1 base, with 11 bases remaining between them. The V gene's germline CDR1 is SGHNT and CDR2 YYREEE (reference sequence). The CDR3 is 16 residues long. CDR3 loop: CASSLRGTLNTGELFF. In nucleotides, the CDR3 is TGTGCCAGCAGCTTGCGGGGGACATTGAACACCGGGGAGCTGTTTTTT.

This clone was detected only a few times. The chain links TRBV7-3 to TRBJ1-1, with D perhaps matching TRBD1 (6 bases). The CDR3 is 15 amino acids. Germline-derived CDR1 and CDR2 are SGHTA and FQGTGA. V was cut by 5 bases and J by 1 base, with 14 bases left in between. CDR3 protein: CASSPGGRGNTEAFF. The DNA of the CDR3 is TGTGCCAGCAGCCCCGGGGGCAGGGGGAACACTGAAGCTTTCTTT. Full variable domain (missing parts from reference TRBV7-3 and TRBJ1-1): GAGVSQTPSNKVTEKGKYVELRCDPISGHTALYWYRQSLGQGPEFLIYFQGTGAADDSGLPNDRFFAVRPEGSVSTLKIQRTERGDSAVYLCASSPGGRGNTEAFFGQGTRLTVV.

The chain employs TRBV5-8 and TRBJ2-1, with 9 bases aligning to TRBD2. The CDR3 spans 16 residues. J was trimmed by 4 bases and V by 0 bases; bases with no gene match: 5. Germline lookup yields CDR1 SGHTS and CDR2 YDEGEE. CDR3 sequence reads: CASSLDGLAGYNEQFF. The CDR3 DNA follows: TGTGCCAGCAGCTTGGACGGCCTAGCGGGGTACAATGAGCAGTTCTTC. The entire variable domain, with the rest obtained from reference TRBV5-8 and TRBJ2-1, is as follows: EAGVTQSPTHLIKTRGQQATLRCSPISGHTSVYWYQQALGLGLQFLLWYDEGEERNRGNFPPRFSGRQFPNYSSELNVNALELEDSALYLCASSLDGLAGYNEQFFGPGTRLTVL.

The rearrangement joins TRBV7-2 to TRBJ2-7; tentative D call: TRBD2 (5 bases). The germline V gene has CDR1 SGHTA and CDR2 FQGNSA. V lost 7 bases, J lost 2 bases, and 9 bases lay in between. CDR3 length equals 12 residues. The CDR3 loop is CASTGSTYEQYF. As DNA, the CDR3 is TGTGCCAGCACGGGAAGCACCTACGAGCAGTACTTC.

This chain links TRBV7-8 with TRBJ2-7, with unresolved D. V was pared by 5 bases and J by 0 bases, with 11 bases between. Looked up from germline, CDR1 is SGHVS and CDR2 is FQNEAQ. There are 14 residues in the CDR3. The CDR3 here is CASSPVGSSYEQYF. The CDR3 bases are TGTGCCAGCAGCCCCGTGGGGTCCTCCTACGAGCAGTACTTC.

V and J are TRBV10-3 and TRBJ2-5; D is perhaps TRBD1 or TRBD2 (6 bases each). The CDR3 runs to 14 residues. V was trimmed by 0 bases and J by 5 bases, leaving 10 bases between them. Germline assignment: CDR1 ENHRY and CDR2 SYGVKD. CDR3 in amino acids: CAISESRGAETQYF. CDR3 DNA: TGTGCCATCAGTGAGTCTAGGGGGGCTGAGACCCAGTACTTC.

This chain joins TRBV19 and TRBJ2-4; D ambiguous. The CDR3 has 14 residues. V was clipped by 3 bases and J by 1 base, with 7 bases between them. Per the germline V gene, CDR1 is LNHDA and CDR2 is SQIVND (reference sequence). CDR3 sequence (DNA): TGTGCCAGTAGTATTACTGGGGCCAAAAACATTCAGTACTTC. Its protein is CASSITGAKNIQYF. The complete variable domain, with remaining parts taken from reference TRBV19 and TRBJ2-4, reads DGGITQSPKYLFRKEGQNVTLSCEQNLNHDAMYWYRQDPGQGLRLIYYSQIVNDFQKGDIAEGYSVSREKKESFPLTVTSAQKNPTAFYLCASSITGAKNIQYFGAGTRLSVL.

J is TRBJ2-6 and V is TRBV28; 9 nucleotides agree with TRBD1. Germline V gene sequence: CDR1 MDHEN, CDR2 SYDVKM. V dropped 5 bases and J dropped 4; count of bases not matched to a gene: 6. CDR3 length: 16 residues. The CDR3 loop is CASSPGQGPGANVLTF. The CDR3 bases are TGTGCCAGCAGTCCGGGACAGGGCCCCGGGGCCAACGTCCTGACTTTC.

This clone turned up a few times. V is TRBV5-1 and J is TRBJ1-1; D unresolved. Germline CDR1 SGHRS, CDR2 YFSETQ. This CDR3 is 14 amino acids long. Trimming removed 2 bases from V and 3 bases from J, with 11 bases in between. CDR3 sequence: CASSFFIDDTEAFF. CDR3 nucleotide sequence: TGCGCCAGCAGCTTTTTCATTGATGACACTGAAGCTTTCTTT.

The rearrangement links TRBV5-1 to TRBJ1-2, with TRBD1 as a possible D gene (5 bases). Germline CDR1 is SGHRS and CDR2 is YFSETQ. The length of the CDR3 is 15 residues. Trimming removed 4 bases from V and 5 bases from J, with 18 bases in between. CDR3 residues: CASSLNQGGGYGYTF. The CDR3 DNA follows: TGCGCCAGCAGCCTTAATCAGGGCGGGGGTTATGGCTACACCTTC. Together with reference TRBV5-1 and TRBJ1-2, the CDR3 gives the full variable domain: KAGVTQTPRYLIKTRGQQVTLSCSPISGHRSVSWYQQTPGQGLQFLFEYFSETQRNKGNFPGRFSGRQFSNSRSEMNVSTLELGDSALYLCASSLNQGGGYGYTFGSGTRLTVV.

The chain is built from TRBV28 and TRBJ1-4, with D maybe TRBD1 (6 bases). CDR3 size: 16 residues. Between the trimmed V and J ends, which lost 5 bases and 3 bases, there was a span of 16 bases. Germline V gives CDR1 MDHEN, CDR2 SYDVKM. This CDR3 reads CASSKDPYRANEKLFF. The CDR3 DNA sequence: TGTGCCAGCAGTAAGGACCCCTACAGGGCTAATGAAAAACTGTTTTTT.

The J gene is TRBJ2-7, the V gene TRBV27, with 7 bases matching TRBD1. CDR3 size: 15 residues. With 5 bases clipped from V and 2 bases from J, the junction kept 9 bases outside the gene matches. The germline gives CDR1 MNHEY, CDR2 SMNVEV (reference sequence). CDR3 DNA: TGTGCCAGCAGTCCGAACCGGGACAGTACCTACGAGCAGTACTTC. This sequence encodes CASSPNRDSTYEQYF.

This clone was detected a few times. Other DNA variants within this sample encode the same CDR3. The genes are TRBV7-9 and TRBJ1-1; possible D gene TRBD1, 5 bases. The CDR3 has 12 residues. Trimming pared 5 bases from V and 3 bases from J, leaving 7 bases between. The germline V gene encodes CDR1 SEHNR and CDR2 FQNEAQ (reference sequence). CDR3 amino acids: CASSPGYTEAFF. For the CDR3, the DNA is TGTGCCAGCAGCCCAGGGTACACTGAAGCTTTCTTT.